Shown below are 4 T cell receptor beta chains from a single sample sequenced in a study of blood T cell repertoires in COVID-19. The protocol was immunoSEQ multiplex PCR, while the TCRdb copy is restricted to in-frame clones and leaves out a portion. The table includes more than 250,000 clones, approximately 85% detected once. Material: peripheral blood. The receptors derive from a man over 45 with active or convalescent COVID-19.

The chain is built from TRBV28 and TRBJ2-5; the match to TRBD1 covers 8 bases. Looked up from germline, CDR1 is MDHEN and CDR2 is SYDVKM. V lost 6 bases to trimming and J lost 5 bases; unmatched junction nucleotides: 14. The CDR3 runs to 16 residues. CDR3 in DNA: TGTGCCAGCAGCACGACAGGGGTCGAGTTTGGGGAGACCCAGTACTTC. Amino acids: CASSTTGVEFGETQYF.

The rearrangement joins TRBV6-6 to TRBJ2-3; 7 bases match TRBD2. V dropped 8 bases and J dropped 2; count of bases not matched to a gene: 13. CDR3 length equals 16 residues. The germline V gene has CDR1 MNHNY and CDR2 SVGAGI (reference sequence). CDR3 protein: CASAYQPTSPTDTQYF. The DNA of the CDR3 is TGTGCCAGCGCCTACCAACCGACTAGCCCCACAGATACGCAGTATTTT.

The rearrangement uses TRBV6-5 and TRBJ1-4; TRBD1 agrees at 7 bases. Germline-derived CDR1 and CDR2 are MNHEY and SVGAGI. V shed 6 bases, J shed 7 bases, and the junction held 8 bases outside the gene matches. This CDR3 is 14 amino acids long. The CDR3 nucleotides are TGTGCCAGCAGCGACTACAGGGGTGGTGAAAAACTGTTTTTT. It specifies CASSDYRGGEKLFF.

CDR3 residues: CASPHREDTQYF. The CDR3 nucleotides read TGCGCCAGCCCCCACAGGGAGGATACGCAGTATTTT. V and J are TRBV10-1 and TRBJ2-3; D perhaps matches TRBD1 (6 bases). Trimming removed 8 bases at V and 6 bases at J, with 12 bases between. The CDR3 covers 12 residues. Germline V gives CDR1 WNHNN, CDR2 SYGVQD (reference sequence).